A selection of T cell receptor beta chains follows, all from one sample in a study of shared clonotypes between healthy human individuals. Data came from immunoSEQ multiplex PCR; TCRdb stores just in-frame clones and leaves some out. The sample contains over 2 million clones, under 95% of which appear only once. The source material was naive CD4+ T cells from PBMCs. These receptors came from a man aged 18 to 29 in good health. Some clones in this sample may be carry-over from other donors' samples. CDR3s include the opening cysteine and the closing phenylalanine or tryptophan. The D gene is left open where the match is weak. Not all rows give a size; the values are once, few, many and, for expanded clones, a class.

v_gene	d_gene	j_gene	abundance	CDR3nt	CDR3aa
TRBV6-1	-	TRBJ2-3	-	TGTGCCAGCAGTGAGCAGGGGGGGGACCTGGATACGCAGTATTTT	CASSEQGGDLDTQYF
TRBV28	-	TRBJ2-2	-	TGTGCCAGCAGCATATGGGGGTACACCGGGGAGCTGTTTTTT	CASSIWGYTGELFF
TRBV4-1	TRBD2	TRBJ2-5	-	TGCGCCAGCAGCATCCAGGGTGGGAGGGGACGGGTGGAGACCCAGTACTTC	CASSIQGGRGRVETQYF
TRBV7-6	-	TRBJ2-1	-	TGTGCCAGCAGCCCCTCCTCTAGCGAAAGCTCCTACAATGAGCAGTTCTTC	CASSPSSSESSYNEQFF
TRBV10-3	TRBD1	TRBJ2-1	-	TGTGCCATCAGTGGGGGACAGGATGATGAGCAGTTCTTC	CAISGGQDDEQFF
TRBV5-1	-	TRBJ2-1	-	TGCGCCAGCAGGGATAGCGGTTCCAGCTACAATGAGCAGTTCTTC	CASRDSGSSYNEQFF
TRBV30	-	TRBJ2-7	once	TGTGCCTGGAGACAAAGGTTCCCCTTCGGGGAGCAGTACTTC	CAWRQRFPFGEQYF
TRBV9	-	TRBJ2-7	-	TGTGCCAGCAGCGTCGCAGGGAGCTACGAGCAGTACTTC	CASSVAGSYEQYF
TRBV18	TRBD1	TRBJ1-2	-	TGTGCCAGCTCACCCGGACAGGGTCAGAGCTATGGCTACACCTTC	CASSPGQGQSYGYTF
TRBV5-1	-	TRBJ2-7	-	TGCGCCAGCAGCTTTTCTGAAGGACCCTACGAGCAGTACTTC	CASSFSEGPYEQYF
TRBV19	-	TRBJ2-2	-	TGTGCCAGTAGTGTTCAACCCGGTTTCTTCGCCGGGGAGCTGTTTTTT	CASSVQPGFFAGELFF
TRBV5-4	TRBD1	TRBJ2-5	-	TGTGCCAGCAGCTTCCCTCTGGACAGGGGGCGGGAGACCCAGTACTTC	CASSFPLDRGRETQYF
TRBV20-1	-	TRBJ1-1	-	TGCAGTGAGATGGACACTGAAGCTTTCTTT	CSEMDTEAFF
TRBV20-1	-	TRBJ2-1	-	TGCAGTGCTAGCTCCGTCGAGGAGCAGTTCTTC	CSASSVEEQFF
TRBV28	-	TRBJ2-6	-	TGTGCCAGCAGTTCAACGACATCCTCGGCTGGGGCCAACGTCCTGACTTTC	CASSSTTSSAGANVLTF
TRBV19	TRBD1	TRBJ2-7	once	TGTGCCAGTAGTGCCTCCGGGACAGGGATTCGCGAGCAGTACTTC	CASSASGTGIREQYF
TRBV7-6	-	TRBJ1-2	-	TGTGCCAGCAGCTCGGGACGGACTAACTATGGCTACACCTTC	CASSSGRTNYGYTF
TRBV5-4	-	TRBJ2-2	-	TGTGCCAGCAGCTTGGACAGGGGGGGGACCGGGGAGCTGTTTTTT	CASSLDRGGTGELFF
TRBV5-1	TRBD1	TRBJ2-5	-	TGCGCCAGCGCCCGACAGGGCCAAGAGACCCAGTACTTC	CASARQGQETQYF
TRBV15	-	TRBJ1-6	-	TGTGCCACCAGCAGAAGATACAGGGAAGGGAATTCACCCCTCCACTTT	CATSRRYREGNSPLHF
TRBV6-6	-	TRBJ1-1	-	TGTGCCAGCAGCCGCCTGGACAGTAAAGCTTTCTTT	CASSRLDSKAFF
TRBV6-5	-	TRBJ2-7	-	TGTGCCAGGGGGTTGGCGCCTAACTCCTACGAGCAGTACTTC	CARGLAPNSYEQYF
TRBV5-1	-	TRBJ1-2	few	TGCGCCAGCAGTCAGGCAGGAACATATGGCTACACCTTC	CASSQAGTYGYTF
TRBV5-1	-	TRBJ2-3	-	TGCGCCAGCAGGAGGGACATTTGGCTAAAAGACACGCAGTATTTT	CASRRDIWLKDTQYF
TRBV4-2	-	TRBJ2-3	-	TGTGCCAGCAGCCAAGATGTCGTGGATACGCAGTATTTT	CASSQDVVDTQYF
TRBV5-1	-	TRBJ2-1	-	TGCGCCAGCAGCTTGGACCTCGGTTACAATGAGCAGTTCTTC	CASSLDLGYNEQFF
TRBV9	TRBD2	TRBJ2-1	once	TGTGCCAGCAGCTCTTCGGCGACTAGCGGGACTGAGCAGTTCTTC	CASSSSATSGTEQFF
TRBV27	-	TRBJ2-3	-	TGTGCCAGCAGTTGGTACTTTGGGGATACGCAGTATTTT	CASSWYFGDTQYF
TRBV2	-	TRBJ2-7	-	TGTGCCAGCAGCCGTGGTGGGGGATTCTACGAGCAGTACTTC	CASSRGGGFYEQYF
TRBV9	-	TRBJ1-1	-	TGTGCCAGCAGCGTAGTGGGGGGGAACACTGAAGCTTTCTTT	CASSVVGGNTEAFF
TRBV7-3	-	TRBJ2-1	-	TGTGCCAGCAGCTTCGGCTTGAGAGGTACGCAGTTCTTC	CASSFGLRGTQFF
TRBV7-9	TRBD1	TRBJ1-3	-	TGTGCCAGCAGGCGGGACAGCTCTGGAAACACCATATATTTT	CASRRDSSGNTIYF
TRBV6-5	-	TRBJ2-2	-	TGTGCCAGCAGTTATTCCTACTCGAACACCGGGGAGCTGTTTTTT	CASSYSYSNTGELFF
TRBV2	-	TRBJ2-3	-	TGTGCCACCCTACCGGGACTCGTCACAGATACGCAGTATTTT	CATLPGLVTDTQYF
TRBV28	TRBD1	TRBJ2-5	-	TGTGCCAGCAGCGCCGACAGGGCAGAGACCCAGTACTTC	CASSADRAETQYF
TRBV6-1	-	TRBJ1-1	-	TGTGCCAGCCGGACCCGCAGAGACACTGAAGCTTTCTTT	CASRTRRDTEAFF
TRBV7-9	-	TRBJ2-2	-	TGTGCCAGCAGCTTCTTGACTGGAGGGGGTACCGGGGAGCTGTTTTTT	CASSFLTGGGTGELFF
TRBV6-4	TRBD1	TRBJ2-7	-	TGTGCCAGCAGGAACCGGGACAGGGGATGGTCCTACGAGCAGTACTTC	CASRNRDRGWSYEQYF
TRBV11-2	TRBD2	TRBJ2-3	-	TGTGCCAGCAGCTTTAGGCCCTCAGCGGGAGTGATAGATACGCAGTATTTT	CASSFRPSAGVIDTQYF
TRBV30	TRBD2	TRBJ2-7	-	TGTGCCTGGAGCGACGGACTAGCGGGAGAGTTAGCCGAGCAGTACTTC	CAWSDGLAGELAEQYF
TRBV19	-	TRBJ2-3	once	TGTGCCAGTCGGAACGGGGGAGAGGTAGATACGCAGTATTTT	CASRNGGEVDTQYF
TRBV10-3	-	TRBJ2-5	-	TGTGCCATCAGTGAGGGGCTGCAGGGGGGAGAGACCCAGTACTTC	CAISEGLQGGETQYF
TRBV6-1	-	TRBJ1-3	-	TGTGCCAGCAGGTCTCAGGGAGGAAACACCATATATTTT	CASRSQGGNTIYF
TRBV7-2	-	TRBJ1-5	-	TGTGCCAGCAGCGTCCGGGACGGCAGGTTGCCCCAGCATTTT	CASSVRDGRLPQHF
TRBV4-2	-	TRBJ1-3	-	TGTGCCAGCAGCCAAGAGGGGTGGCAGGGATCCGGAAACACCATATATTTT	CASSQEGWQGSGNTIYF
TRBV5-5	TRBD1	TRBJ2-1	-	TGTGCCAGCAGCCCCGGGACAGGTCTCTACAATGAGCAGTTCTTC	CASSPGTGLYNEQFF
TRBV27	-	TRBJ1-1	-	TGTGCCAGCAGTCAGTACAGGGAAACTAGGAACACTGAAGCTTTCTTT	CASSQYRETRNTEAFF
TRBV5-1	TRBD2	TRBJ2-1	-	TGCGCCAGCAGCCTGTTCGGGACTAGCGGGAGCTCCGAGCAGTTCTTC	CASSLFGTSGSSEQFF
TRBV2	TRBD2	TRBJ2-1	-	TGTGCGGCAAAGCGACTAGCCGATGAGCAGTTCTTC	CAAKRLADEQFF
TRBV6-5	TRBD1	TRBJ1-1	-	TGTGCCACCCTAGGTCCAGGGGGCACTGAAGCTTTCTTT	CATLGPGGTEAFF
TRBV28	TRBD1	TRBJ1-5	-	TGTGCCAGCAGTTTGGGGACAGTCAACAATCAGCCCCAGCATTTT	CASSLGTVNNQPQHF
TRBV5-1	-	TRBJ2-3	-	TGCGCCAGCAGCTTGTTAACACTCCCCGATACGCAGTATTTT	CASSLLTLPDTQYF
TRBV15	-	TRBJ2-2	-	TGTGCCACCAGCAGAGGCTACCGGGAGCTGTTTTTT	CATSRGYRELFF
TRBV25-1	-	TRBJ2-2	-	TGTGCCAGCAGGAAGGAGGGGTTGGCCGGGGAGCTGTTTTTT	CASRKEGLAGELFF
TRBV7-3	-	TRBJ2-3	-	TGTGCCAGCAGCTTAATGGCAATTCGGGATACGCAGTATTTT	CASSLMAIRDTQYF
TRBV15	-	TRBJ1-1	-	TGTGCCACCAGCAGAGCACGGGGATCGGCTTTCTTT	CATSRARGSAFF
TRBV4-1	TRBD2	TRBJ2-2	-	TGCGCCAGCAGCCAAGCACTAGCGGCGAACACCGGGGAGCTGTTTTTT	CASSQALAANTGELFF
TRBV2	TRBD1	TRBJ1-5	-	TGTGCCAGCAGGACGGGCAGGGGGTTTCAGCCCCAGCATTTT	CASRTGRGFQPQHF
TRBV7-9	TRBD1	TRBJ1-6	many	TGTGCCAGCAGCTCACGCGGACAGGGGTCACCCCTCCACTTT	CASSSRGQGSPLHF